The present TCR beta chain was sequenced within a study of CD8+ T cells in alopecia areata. On the study more broadly: Tofacitinib administration to treated patients was oral, at 5 to 10 mg twice daily.

Isolated RNA was reverse transcribed into cDNA used as the sequencing template. Profiled with immunoSEQ multiplex PCR; TCRdb holds only in-frame clones, not every one. In the table there are around 120,000 clones, 60% to 65% of which are singletons. The treatment here: oral pan-JAK inhibitor, 5-10 mg twice daily. This clonotype was obtained from a human donor with alopecia areata. Sequencing used CD4+ T cells sorted from blood, obtained at week 4, from a patient treated with tofacitinib.

CDR3 nucleotide sequence: TGCGCCAGCAGCTTGGTGCAGTCCCAAGAGACCCAGTACTTC. The encoded protein is CASSLVQSQETQYF. The chain couples TRBV5-1 to TRBJ2-5; no reliable D call. CDR1 SGHRS and CDR2 YFSETQ come from the germline V gene. CDR3 length: 14 residues. V lost 0 bases and J lost 1, with 7 bases in between.